The 20 T cell receptor beta chains below were found in one sample sequenced in a study of T cells in Graves' hyperthyroidism and ophthalmopathy. Authors of the study amplified TCR beta CDR3 regions from RNA transcripts. First-round RT-PCR with HTBI primers amplified the TCR CDR3 region. In TCRdb, the multiplex PCR reads were re-called with MiXCR into one record per CDR3 protein. The sample has some 510,000 distinct CDR3 sequences, about half seen once. The sequencing input was peripheral blood or thyroid tissue (not recorded which). The receptors here all came from a woman between 18 and 30 years old with Graves' hyperthyroidism.

The CDR3 sequence is CSVNLGGTYEQYF. CDR3 nucleotides: TGCAGCGTTAACCTGGGAGGGACCTACGAGCAGTACTTC. V and J are TRBV29-1 and TRBJ2-7, with TRBD2 identical over 7 bases. Trimming at V came to 5 bases and at J to 2 bases, leaving 6 bases not matched to a gene. This CDR3 contains 13 residues. Looked up from germline, CDR1 is SQVTM and CDR2 is ANQGSEA.

With respect to this clonotype: A read error may explain this, as a much larger clone is one base away. The V and J genes are TRBV2 and TRBJ2-5; the D gene could be TRBD1 or TRBD2 (6 bases each). There are 18 residues in the CDR3. Trimming removed 10 bases at V and 1 base at J, with 28 bases between. The germline V gene has CDR1 SNHLY and CDR2 FYNNEI. The chain's CDR3 is CATSTSGTSSGTQETQYF. The CDR3 DNA sequence: TGTGCCACCAGCACCTCCGGGACAAGTAGCGGAACCCAAGAGACCCAGTACTTC.

The rearrangement joins TRBV9 to TRBJ2-7; D gene unclear. The V gene's germline CDR1 is SGDLS and CDR2 YYNGEE. CDR3 length: 14 residues. The V end lost 4 bases, the J end lost 3 bases, and 14 bases lay between the germline ends. The CDR3 sequence is CASSLGSLGYEQYF. CDR3 sequence (DNA): TGTGCCAGCAGCCTTGGGTCCTTGGGCTACGAGCAGTACTTC.

The V and J genes are TRBV7-6 and TRBJ2-7, with a tentative D call TRBD1 (5 bases). V lost 6 bases and J 5 bases, leaving 11 bases between the germline ends. Germline loops: CDR1 SGHVS, CDR2 FNYEAQ. The CDR3 covers 12 residues. CDR3 nucleotides: TGTGCCAGCAGTGGACATCCGGACGAGCAGTACTTC. Its protein is CASSGHPDEQYF.

Details on this clonotype: This may arise from a read error, as a much more abundant clone is one base away. V usage is TRBV12-3 or TRBV12-4 and J usage is TRBJ1-5; TRBD1 might be the D (5 bases). This CDR3 contains 13 residues. V lost 6 bases and J 11 bases, leaving 17 bases between the germline ends. This CDR3 reads CASSLSDSQAQHF. The CDR3 DNA sequence: TGTGCCAGCAGCTTATCCGACAGCCAGGCCCAGCATTTT.

This clonotype was counted many times. This sequence joins TRBV2 and TRBJ2-7; weak D call: TRBD1 (6 bases). Germline assignment: CDR1 SNHLY and CDR2 FYNNEI. The CDR3 totals 11 residues. V was shortened by 8 bases and J by 3 bases, with 8 bases between the two germline ends. The DNA for the CDR3 is TGTGCCAGCTTAGGGGGCTACGAGCAGTACTTC. The encoded protein is CASLGGYEQYF.

CDR3 region: CASSTSGAQETQYF. The CDR3 DNA is TGTGCCAGCAGTACTAGCGGGGCCCAAGAGACCCAGTACTTC. This chain links TRBV6-6 with TRBJ2-5; 10 bases align to TRBD2. From germline, CDR1 is MNHNY and CDR2 SVGAGI (reference sequence). This CDR3 region has 14 residues. V shed 5 bases and J 1 base; nucleotides not matched to a gene: 1.

The rearrangement uses TRBV7-9 and TRBJ2-7, with 8 positions matching TRBD1. Unmatched junction bases numbered 12, after V lost 8 bases and J lost 3 bases. This CDR3 contains 15 residues. CDR1 is SEHNR, CDR2 FQNEAQ, per germline (reference sequence). The chain's CDR3 is CASGEGTGNRYEQYF. CDR3 bases: TGTGCCAGCGGCGAAGGGACAGGAAATCGCTACGAGCAGTACTTC. Supplemented by reference TRBV7-9 and TRBJ2-7, the full variable domain reads DTGVSQNPRHKITKRGQNVTFRCDPISEHNRLYWYRQTLGQGPEFLTYFQNEAQLEKSRLLSDRFSAERPKGSFSTLEIQRTEQGDSAMYLCASGEGTGNRYEQYFGPGTRLTVT.

Details on this clonotype: This may be a read error, as it is one base from a much larger clone. Lacking the conserved final phenylalanine or tryptophan, this CDR3 likely reflects a read error. The rearrangement links TRBV19 to TRBJ1-2; possibly TRBD1 for D (5 bases). The CDR3 covers 12 residues. Germline V CDR1 and CDR2: LNHDA, SQIVND (reference sequence). Between the trimmed V and J ends, which lost 7 bases and 6 bases, there was a span of 12 bases. CDR3 sequence (DNA): TGTGCCAGTACCTGGGGCCTGGATGGCTACACCCTC. Protein: CASTWGLDGYTL.

This clonotype has only a few counts. This could be a read error, since a much larger clone is one nucleotide away. This chain joins TRBV5-4 and TRBJ1-3; tentative D call: TRBD1 (6 bases). Trimming removed 1 base from V and 8 bases from J, with 10 bases in between. Germline CDR1 and CDR2: SGHNT and YYREEE (reference sequence). The CDR3 is 13 residues long. DNA of the CDR3: TGTGCCAGCAGCTTGTCCAGGGGAGACACCATATATTTT. The encoded protein is CASSLSRGDTIYF.

The J gene is TRBJ1-4, the V gene TRBV29-1; 10 nucleotides agree with TRBD1. Germline-derived CDR1 and CDR2 are SQVTM and ANQGSEA. The CDR3 is 13 amino acids. Trimming at V came to 8 bases and at J to 8 bases, leaving 8 bases not matched to a gene. The CDR3 protein is CSLGGTGDEKLFF. CDR3 nucleotides: TGCAGCTTGGGAGGGACAGGGGACGAAAAACTGTTTTTT.

This clonotype was counted ten times or more. The gene calls are TRBV7-3 and TRBJ2-7; 13 bases line up with TRBD2. V shed 4 bases and J 9 bases; nucleotides not matched to a gene: 9. The CDR3 is 15 residues long. Looked up from germline, CDR1 is SGHTA and CDR2 is FQGTGA. DNA of the CDR3: TGTGCCAGCAGCTCGCGGACTAGCGGGAGATCAGGGCAGTACTTC. Protein product: CASSSRTSGRSGQYF.

The chain joins TRBV29-1 to TRBJ2-6; D is perhaps TRBD1 (5 bases). This CDR3 is built from 16 residues. Germline V lookup: CDR1 SQVTM, CDR2 ANQGSEA. Trimming left V 4 bases short and J 2 bases short, with 15 bases between. CDR3 protein: CSVVAELDTGANVLTF. The CDR3 DNA sequence: TGCAGCGTTGTTGCGGAATTGGACACTGGGGCCAACGTCCTGACTTTC. Complete variable domain (other parts from reference TRBV29-1 and TRBJ2-6): SAVISQKPSRDICQRGTSLTIQCQVDSQVTMMFWYRQQPGQSLTLIATANQGSEATYESGFVIDKFPISRPNLTFSTLTVSNMSPEDSSIYLCSVVAELDTGANVLTFGAGSRLTVL.

As regards this clonotype: The junction departs from the called germline gene at one end, perhaps through a read error. J is TRBJ2-7 and V is TRBV7-6; 8 bases are a match to TRBD2. Germline V gene lookup returns CDR1 SGHVS and CDR2 FNYEAQ. The length of the CDR3 is 15 residues. The CDR3, as DNA: TGCGCCAGCAGCCAAGTAGCCGGGGGGGAGTACGAGCAGTACTTC. This gives the protein CASSQVAGGEYEQYF. The full variable domain, completed using reference TRBV7-6 and TRBJ2-7, is GAGVSQSPRYKVTKRGQDVALRCDPISGHVSLYWYRQALGQGPEFLTYFNYEAQQDKSGLPNDRFSAERPEGSISTLTIQRTEQRDSAMYRCASSQVAGGEYEQYFGPGTRLTVT.

This clonotype was counted a few times. This chain uses TRBV19 with TRBJ2-7; D is perhaps TRBD2 (6 bases). CDR3 length: 14 amino acids. Trimming pared 7 bases from V and 1 base from J, leaving 14 bases between. CDR1 is LNHDA, CDR2 SQIVND, per germline (reference sequence). The CDR3 loop is CASTGGAESYEQYF. The DNA for the CDR3 is TGTGCCAGTACCGGGGGAGCTGAGTCCTACGAGCAGTACTTC.

To note about this clonotype: This could be a read error, since a much larger clone is one nucleotide away. V gene TRBV10-3 combines with J gene TRBJ2-7; D could derive from TRBD1 or TRBD2 (5 bases each). CDR1 and CDR2 (germline): ENHRY, SYGVKD. The length of the CDR3 is 15 residues. The CDR3 region is CAISGTGTSSYEQCF. The CDR3, as DNA: TGTGCCATCAGTGGGACCGGGACGAGCTCCTACGAGCAGTGCTTC.

This clonotype was counted at least ten times. The rearrangement uses TRBV7-6 and TRBJ1-1; D call uncertain. The germline V gene has CDR1 SGHVS and CDR2 FNYEAQ. The CDR3 covers 12 residues. V lost 2 bases to trimming and J lost 3 bases, with 4 bases between them. The CDR3 DNA reads as TGTGCCAGCAGCTTACCGGACACTGAAGCTTTCTTT. Protein: CASSLPDTEAFF.

In its sample, this clonotype was seen a few times. The V call is TRBV11-3, the J call TRBJ2-7; D may correspond to TRBD1 or TRBD2 (6 bases each). V lost 5 bases and J 5 bases, leaving 19 bases between the germline ends. Germline assignment: CDR1 SGHNT and CDR2 YENEEA. The CDR3 totals 15 residues. CDR3 nucleotides: TGTGCCAGCAGCCTTCTCGGAGGGGGAAGGGACGAGCAGTACTTC. It translates to CASSLLGGGRDEQYF.

The V and J genes are TRBV7-2 and TRBJ2-7, with 10 bases matching TRBD1. There are 14 residues in the CDR3. V shed 10 bases and J 5 bases; nucleotides not matched to a gene: 11. Germline V CDR1 and CDR2: SGHTA, FQGNSA. DNA of the CDR3: TGTGCCACCGCGGACAGGGGGAGTAAAAACGAGCAGTACTTC. Translated, it gives CATADRGSKNEQYF.

The chain has TRBV19 and TRBJ2-5; TRBD2 matches at 12 bases. Germline V CDR1 and CDR2: LNHDA, SQIVND (reference sequence). There are 16 residues in the CDR3. J was trimmed by 9 bases and V by 9 bases; bases with no gene match: 17. The CDR3 spells CASSVAGTSGFEAQYF. In DNA, the CDR3 is TGTGCCAGCAGCGTAGCTGGGACTAGCGGGTTTGAGGCCCAGTACTTC.